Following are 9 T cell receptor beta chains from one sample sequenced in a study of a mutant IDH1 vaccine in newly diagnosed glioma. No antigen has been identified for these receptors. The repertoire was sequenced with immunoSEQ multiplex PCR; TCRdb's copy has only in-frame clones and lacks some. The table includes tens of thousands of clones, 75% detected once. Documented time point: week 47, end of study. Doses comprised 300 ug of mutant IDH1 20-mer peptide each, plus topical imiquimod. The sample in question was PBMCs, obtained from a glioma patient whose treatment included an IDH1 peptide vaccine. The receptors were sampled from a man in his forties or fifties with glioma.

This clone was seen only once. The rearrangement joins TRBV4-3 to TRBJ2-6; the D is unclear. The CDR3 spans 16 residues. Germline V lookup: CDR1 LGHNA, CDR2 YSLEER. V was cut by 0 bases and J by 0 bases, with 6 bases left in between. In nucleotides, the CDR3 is TGCGCCAGCAGCCAAGATGTTAGCTCTGGGGCCAACGTCCTGACTTTC. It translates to CASSQDVSSGANVLTF.

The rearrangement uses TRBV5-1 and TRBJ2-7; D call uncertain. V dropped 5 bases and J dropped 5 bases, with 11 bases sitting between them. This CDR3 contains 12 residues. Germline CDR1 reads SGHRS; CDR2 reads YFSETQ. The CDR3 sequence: CASRYTPNEQYF. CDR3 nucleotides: TGCGCCAGCAGGTACACCCCCAACGAGCAGTACTTC. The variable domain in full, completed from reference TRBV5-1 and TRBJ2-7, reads KAGVTQTPRYLIKTRGQQVTLSCSPISGHRSVSWYQQTPGQGLQFLFEYFSETQRNKGNFPGRFSGRQFSNSRSEMNVSTLELGDSALYLCASRYTPNEQYFGPGTRLTVT.

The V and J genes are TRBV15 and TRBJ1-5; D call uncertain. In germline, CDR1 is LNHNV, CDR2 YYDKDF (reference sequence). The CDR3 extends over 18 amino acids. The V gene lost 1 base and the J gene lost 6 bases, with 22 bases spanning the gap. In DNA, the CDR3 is TGTGCCACCAGCAGAGGGGCCTTGGCGGAAGTCAGTGGTCAGCCCCAGCATTTT. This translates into CATSRGALAEVSGQPQHF.

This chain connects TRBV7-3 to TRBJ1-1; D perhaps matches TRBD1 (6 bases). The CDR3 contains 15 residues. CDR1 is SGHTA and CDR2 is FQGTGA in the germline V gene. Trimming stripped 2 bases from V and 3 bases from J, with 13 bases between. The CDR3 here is CASSLRGGRHTEAFF. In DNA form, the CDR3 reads TGTGCCAGCAGCTTACGCGGGGGGCGTCACACTGAAGCTTTCTTT.

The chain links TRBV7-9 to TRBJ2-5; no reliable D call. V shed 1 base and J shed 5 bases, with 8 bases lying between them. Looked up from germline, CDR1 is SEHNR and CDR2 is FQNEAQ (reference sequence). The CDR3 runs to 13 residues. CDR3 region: CASSLGGRETQYF. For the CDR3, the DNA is TGTGCCAGCAGCTTAGGGGGTAGGGAGACCCAGTACTTC.

In nucleotides, the CDR3 is TGTGCCAGCAGATCGGGAGGGGGCCCCGGGGAGCTGTTTTTT. It codes for CASRSGGGPGELFF. This chain connects TRBV6-5 to TRBJ2-2; tentatively, D is TRBD2 (8 bases). CDR3 length equals 14 residues. Germline V CDR1 and CDR2: MNHEY, SVGAGI. V lost 6 bases and J lost 6, with 14 bases in between.

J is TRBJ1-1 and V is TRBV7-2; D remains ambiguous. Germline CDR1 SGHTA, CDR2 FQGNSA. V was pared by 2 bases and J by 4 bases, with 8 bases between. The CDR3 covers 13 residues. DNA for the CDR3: TGTGCCAGCAGCTTATGGTGGGGCACTGAAGCTTTCTTT. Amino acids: CASSLWWGTEAFF.

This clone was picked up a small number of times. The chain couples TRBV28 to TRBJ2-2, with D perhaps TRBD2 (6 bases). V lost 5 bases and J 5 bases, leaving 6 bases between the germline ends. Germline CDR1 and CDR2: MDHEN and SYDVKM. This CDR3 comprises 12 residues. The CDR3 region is CASSGGTGELFF. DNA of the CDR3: TGTGCCAGCAGTGGGGGGACCGGGGAGCTGTTTTTT. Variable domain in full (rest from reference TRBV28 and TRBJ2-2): DVKVTQSSRYLVKRTGEKVFLECVQDMDHENMFWYRQDPGLGLRLIYFSYDVKMKEKGDIPEGYSVSREKKERFSLILESASTNQTSMYLCASSGGTGELFFGEGSRLTVL.

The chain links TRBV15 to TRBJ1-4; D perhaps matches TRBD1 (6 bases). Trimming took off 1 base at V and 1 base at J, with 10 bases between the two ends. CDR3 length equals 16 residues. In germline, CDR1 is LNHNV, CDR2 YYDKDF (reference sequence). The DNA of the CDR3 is TGTGCCACCAGCAGAGCTCAAGGGGGAACTAATGAAAAACTGTTTTTT. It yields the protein CATSRAQGGTNEKLFF.